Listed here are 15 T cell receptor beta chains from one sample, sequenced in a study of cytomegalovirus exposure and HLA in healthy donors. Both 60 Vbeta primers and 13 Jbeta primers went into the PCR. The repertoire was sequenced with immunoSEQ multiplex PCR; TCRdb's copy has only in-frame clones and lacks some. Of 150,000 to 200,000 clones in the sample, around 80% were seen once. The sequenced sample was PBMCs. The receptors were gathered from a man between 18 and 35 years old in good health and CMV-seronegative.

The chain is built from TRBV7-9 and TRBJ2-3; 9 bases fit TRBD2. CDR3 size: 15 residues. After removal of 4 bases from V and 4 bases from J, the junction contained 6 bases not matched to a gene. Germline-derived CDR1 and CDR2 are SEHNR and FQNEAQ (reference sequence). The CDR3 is CASSSRGGAADTQYF. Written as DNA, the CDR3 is TGTGCCAGCAGCTCTCGCGGGGGGGCGGCAGATACGCAGTATTTT. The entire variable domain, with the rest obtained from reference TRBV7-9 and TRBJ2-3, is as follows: DTGVSQNPRHKITKRGQNVTFRCDPISEHNRLYWYRQTLGQGPEFLTYFQNEAQLEKSRLLSDRFSAERPKGSFSTLEIQRTEQGDSAMYLCASSSRGGAADTQYFGPGTRLTVL.

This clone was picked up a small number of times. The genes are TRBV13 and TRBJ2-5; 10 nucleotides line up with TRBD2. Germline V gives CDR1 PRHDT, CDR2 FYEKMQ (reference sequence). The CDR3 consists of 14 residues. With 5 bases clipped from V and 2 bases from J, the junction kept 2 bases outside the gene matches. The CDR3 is CASSLAGAQETQYF. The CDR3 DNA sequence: TGTGCCAGCAGCCTAGCGGGAGCACAAGAGACCCAGTACTTC.

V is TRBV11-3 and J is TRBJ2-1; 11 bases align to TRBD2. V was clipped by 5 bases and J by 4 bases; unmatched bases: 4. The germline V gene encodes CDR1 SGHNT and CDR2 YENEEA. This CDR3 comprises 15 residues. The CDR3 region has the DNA TGTGCCAGCAGCGAGACTAGCGGGGTATACAATGAGCAGTTCTTC. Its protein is CASSETSGVYNEQFF.

CDR3 DNA sequence: TGTGCCAGCAGCTTAATTGGGACACAGAACACTGAAGCTTTCTTT. It is translated as CASSLIGTQNTEAFF. This chain uses TRBV7-2 with TRBJ1-1; possibly TRBD1 for D (6 bases). The V gene lost 2 bases and the J gene lost 1 base, with 11 bases spanning the gap. The CDR3 has 15 amino acids. Per the germline V gene, CDR1 is SGHTA and CDR2 is FQGNSA.

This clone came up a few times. Here the CDR3 reads CASSQEPGLGRETQYF. In nucleotides, the CDR3 is TGTGCCAGCAGCCAAGAACCGGGACTAGGCCGAGAGACCCAGTACTTC. The V and J genes are TRBV4-2 and TRBJ2-5, with 8 bases identical to TRBD2. Germline CDR1 is LGHNA and CDR2 is YNFKEQ. Unmatched junction bases numbered 7, after V lost 0 bases and J lost 4 bases. The CDR3 extends over 16 amino acids.

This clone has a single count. The CDR3: CASSFPLGGEEQFF. Written as DNA, the CDR3 is TGTGCCAGCAGCTTCCCCCTGGGAGGGGAGGAGCAGTTCTTC. V usage is TRBV5-6 and J usage is TRBJ2-1; 7 nucleotides line up with TRBD2. V dropped 2 bases and J dropped 10; count of bases not matched to a gene: 9. The germline V gene encodes CDR1 SGHDT and CDR2 YYEEEE. This CDR3 contains 14 residues.

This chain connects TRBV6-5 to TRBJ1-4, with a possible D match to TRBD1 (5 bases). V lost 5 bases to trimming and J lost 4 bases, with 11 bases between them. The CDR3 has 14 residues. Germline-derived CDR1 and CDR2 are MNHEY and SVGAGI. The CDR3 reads CASSRLGHNEKLFF. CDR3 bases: TGTGCCAGCAGTCGACTGGGGCATAATGAAAAACTGTTTTTT.

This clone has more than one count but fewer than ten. CDR3 nucleotides: TGTGCCAGCAGCTTACTAGCGGGGGGGCGGGATACGCAGTATTTT. Protein product: CASSLLAGGRDTQYF. This chain joins TRBV7-6 and TRBJ2-3; 12 positions match TRBD2. The CDR3 extends over 15 amino acids. V dropped 2 bases and J dropped 6; count of bases not matched to a gene: 3. CDR1 is SGHVS and CDR2 is FNYEAQ in the germline V gene.

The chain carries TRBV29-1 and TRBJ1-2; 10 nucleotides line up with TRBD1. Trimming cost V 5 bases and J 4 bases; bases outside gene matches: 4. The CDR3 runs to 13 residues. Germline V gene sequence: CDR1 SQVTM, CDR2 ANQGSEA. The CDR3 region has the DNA TGCAGCGTTCAGACAGGGGGCTCCTATGGCTACACCTTC. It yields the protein CSVQTGGSYGYTF.

CDR3 sequence reads: CASSFPIYRQDQGQPQHF. CDR3 sequence (DNA): TGTGCCAGCAGTTTCCCAATCTATAGACAGGATCAGGGTCAGCCCCAGCATTTT. The rearrangement joins TRBV28 to TRBJ1-5; D may be TRBD1 (6 bases). CDR1 is MDHEN, CDR2 SYDVKM, per germline. Deletions cut 3 bases from V and 6 bases from J, with 24 bases between. The CDR3 totals 18 residues.

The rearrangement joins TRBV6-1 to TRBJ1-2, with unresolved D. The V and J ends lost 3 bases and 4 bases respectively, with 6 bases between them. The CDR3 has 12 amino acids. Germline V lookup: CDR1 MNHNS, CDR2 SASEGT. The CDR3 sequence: CASSDRPYGYTF. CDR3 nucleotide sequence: TGTGCCAGCAGTGACAGGCCCTATGGCTACACCTTC.

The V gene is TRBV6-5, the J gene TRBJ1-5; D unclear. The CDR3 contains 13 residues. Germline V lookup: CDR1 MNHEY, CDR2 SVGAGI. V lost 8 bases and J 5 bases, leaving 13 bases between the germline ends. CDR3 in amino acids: CASRRESDQPQHF. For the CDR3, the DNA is TGTGCCAGCCGGAGGGAATCGGATCAGCCCCAGCATTTT.

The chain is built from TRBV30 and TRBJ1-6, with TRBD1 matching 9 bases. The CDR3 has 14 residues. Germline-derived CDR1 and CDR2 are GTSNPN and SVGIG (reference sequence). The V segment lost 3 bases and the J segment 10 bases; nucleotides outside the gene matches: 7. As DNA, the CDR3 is TGTGCCTGGAGGGGACAGGGAGGAAGATCACCCCTCCACTTT. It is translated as CAWRGQGGRSPLHF.

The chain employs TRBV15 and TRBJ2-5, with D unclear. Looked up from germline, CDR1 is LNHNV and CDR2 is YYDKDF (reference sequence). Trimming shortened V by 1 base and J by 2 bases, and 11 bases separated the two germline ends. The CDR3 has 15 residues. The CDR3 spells CATSRARKLQETQYF. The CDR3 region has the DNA TGTGCCACCAGCAGAGCGCGGAAACTGCAAGAGACCCAGTACTTC.

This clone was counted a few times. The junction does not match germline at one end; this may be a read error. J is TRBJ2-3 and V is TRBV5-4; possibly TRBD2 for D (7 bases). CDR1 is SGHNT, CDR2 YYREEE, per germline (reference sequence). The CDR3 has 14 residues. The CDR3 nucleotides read TGTGCCAGCGGCTTTGGGGGGGGCGGAGATACGCAGTATTTT. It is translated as CASGFGGGGDTQYF.